The rows below give T cell receptor beta chains drawn from one sample of a study of immune cell composition in non-small cell lung cancer. Profiling relied on immunoSEQ multiplex PCR, and the TCRdb table lists in-frame clones only, not all of them. The sample contains about 3,500 clones, 80% to 85% of which appear only once. The specimen was non-adjacent lung tissue. The source is a human donor with non-small cell lung cancer. CDR3s include the opening cysteine and the closing phenylalanine or tryptophan. The order of the fields is clone size, D gene, V gene, J gene, CDR3 protein, CDR3 DNA. D genes are given only for firm matches. For some rows the clone size is stated as once, few or many, or as a class when expanded; others skip it.

>NA|NA|TRBV5-6|TRBJ1-6
CASSLEQAANSPLHF
TGTGCCAGCAGCTTGGAGCAGGCCGCTAATTCACCCCTCCACTTT
>NA|NA|TRBV27|TRBJ1-1
CASSLVRLGTEAFF
TGTGCCAGCAGTTTAGTCCGGTTGGGAACTGAAGCTTTCTTT
>large|NA|TRBV29-1|TRBJ2-1
CSHDSVSYNEQFF
TGCAGCCACGATAGCGTCTCCTACAATGAGCAGTTCTTC
>NA|TRBD1|TRBV15|TRBJ2-7
CATSRDPQGVYEQYF
TGTGCCACCAGCAGAGATCCCCAGGGGGTCTACGAGCAGTACTTC
>NA|TRBD2|TRBV29-1|TRBJ2-3
CSSFGRGTDTQYF
TGCAGCTCCTTCGGGAGGGGCACAGATACGCAGTATTTT
>NA|NA|TRBV6-1|TRBJ2-1
CASSEKGATRPNEQFF
TGTGCCAGCAGTGAAAAGGGAGCAACCCGTCCGAATGAGCAGTTCTTC
>NA|TRBD2|TRBV2|TRBJ2-1
CASTTFSGSSYNEQFF
TGTGCCAGCACCACCTTTAGCGGGAGCTCCTACAATGAGCAGTTCTTC
>NA|NA|TRBV6-1|TRBJ2-5
CASEGGGNQETQYF
TGTGCCAGTGAAGGAGGGGGGAACCAAGAGACCCAGTACTTC
>NA|TRBD2|TRBV9|TRBJ2-5
CASSSSGLAGVETQYF
TGTGCCAGCAGCTCCTCAGGACTAGCGGGAGTCGAGACCCAGTACTTC
>NA|TRBD1|TRBV18|TRBJ2-7
CASSPPGQGGSEQYF
TGTGCCAGCTCACCACCGGGACAGGGTGGTTCCGAGCAGTACTTC
>NA|TRBD1|TRBV19|TRBJ1-1
CASTWDRANSEAFF
TGTGCCAGTACCTGGGACAGGGCTAACTCTGAAGCTTTCTTT
>NA|NA|TRBV2|TRBJ1-5
CASSEVNSNQPQHF
TGTGCCAGCAGTGAAGTTAATAGCAATCAGCCCCAGCATTTT
>NA|NA|TRBV9|TRBJ1-1
CASSGLGAGVREAFF
TGTGCCAGCAGCGGGCTAGGGGCAGGGGTCCGAGAAGCTTTCTTT
>NA|NA|TRBV4-1|TRBJ2-1
CASSQEAAVVINEQFF
TGCGCCAGCAGCCAAGAGGCAGCGGTTGTTATCAATGAGCAGTTCTTC
>NA|NA|TRBV6-1|TRBJ2-3
CASSTTADTQYF
TGTGCCAGCAGTACGACCGCAGATACGCAGTATTTT
>NA|TRBD1|TRBV27|TRBJ1-2
CASSFQAGTGRSGYTF
TGTGCCAGCAGTTTCCAAGCCGGGACAGGGAGATCTGGCTACACCTTC
>NA|TRBD2|TRBV28|TRBJ2-2
CASSFPGLAGGNTGELFF
TGTGCCAGCAGTTTCCCGGGACTAGCGGGAGGGAACACCGGGGAGCTGTTTTTT
>NA|TRBD2|TRBV6-6|TRBJ2-7
CASSDGGSGTQYF
TGTGCCAGCAGCGACGGTGGTAGCGGGACGCAGTACTTC
>NA|NA|TRBV7-9|TRBJ2-2
CASSSSQNTGELFF
TGTGCCAGCAGCTCCAGCCAAAACACCGGGGAGCTGTTTTTT
>NA|NA|TRBV5-1|TRBJ2-7
CASSLDGYEQYF
TGCGCCAGCAGCTTGGACGGTTATGAGCAGTACTTC
>NA|NA|TRBV2|TRBJ2-2
CASKSGTHWTGELFF
TGTGCCAGCAAAAGCGGCACCCACTGGACCGGGGAGCTGTTTTTT
>NA|NA|TRBV7-6|TRBJ1-3
CASSLSVGNTIYF
TGTGCCAGCAGCTTGAGTGTGGGAAACACCATATATTTT
>NA|TRBD1|TRBV5-1|TRBJ1-2
CASSQGQGNYGYTF
TGCGCCAGCAGCCAGGGACAGGGGAACTATGGCTACACCTTC
>NA|TRBD1|TRBV27|TRBJ2-1
CASSSTGIGEQFF
TGTGCCAGCAGTTCGACAGGGATAGGCGAGCAGTTCTTC
>NA|NA|TRBV2|TRBJ1-1
CASGHSLDTEAFF
TGTGCCAGCGGACACTCCCTAGACACTGAAGCTTTCTTT
>NA|NA|TRBV6-4|TRBJ2-7
CASSGGPRGDSSYEQYF
TGTGCCAGCAGTGGGGGGCCTCGGGGGGACTCCTCCTACGAGCAGTACTTC
>NA|NA|TRBV6-4|TRBJ1-2
CASRSGLTSNYGYTF
TGTGCCAGCCGATCGGGACTGACATCTAACTATGGCTACACCTTC
>NA|TRBD2|TRBV12-5|TRBJ2-1
CASGFGTSGSHEQFF
TGTGCTAGTGGTTTCGGGACTAGCGGGAGCCATGAGCAGTTCTTC
>NA|NA|TRBV7-7|TRBJ2-1
CASGPQGYNEQFF
TGTGCTAGCGGTCCCCAGGGCTACAATGAGCAGTTCTTC
>NA|NA|TRBV18|TRBJ2-7
CASSGQGSYEQYF
TGTGCCAGCTCAGGTCAGGGTTCCTACGAGCAGTACTTC
>NA|TRBD2|TRBV28|TRBJ2-1
CASSARAGGSYNEQFF
TGTGCCAGCAGTGCACGAGCGGGAGGTTCTTACAATGAGCAGTTCTTC
>NA|NA|TRBV6-5|TRBJ2-5
CATPTGETQYF
TGTGCCACCCCCACGGGGGAGACCCAGTACTTC
>once|NA|TRBV6-5|TRBJ2-7
CASSYAGQSYEQYF
TGTGCCAGCAGTTACGCGGGACAGTCCTACGAGCAGTACTTC
>few|TRBD2|TRBV14|TRBJ2-7
CASSQLAGGLEQYF
TGTGCCAGCAGCCAGCTAGCGGGAGGGCTCGAGCAGTACTTC
>once|NA|TRBV7-2|TRBJ1-2
CASSLNAGDGYTF
TGTGCCAGCAGCTTAAATGCAGGAGATGGCTACACCTTC
>NA|NA|TRBV28|TRBJ2-7
CASKLGGESSYEQYF
TGTGCCAGCAAACTAGGGGGTGAGAGCTCCTACGAGCAGTACTTC
>NA|NA|TRBV28|TRBJ1-3
CASSFSAGNTIYF
TGTGCCAGCAGTTTCAGCGCGGGAAACACCATATATTTT
>NA|TRBD1|TRBV7-8|TRBJ2-7
CASSLEQGHSYEQYF
TGTGCCAGCAGCCTGGAACAGGGGCACTCCTACGAGCAGTACTTC
>NA|TRBD2|TRBV19|TRBJ2-1
CATTMGLAGGNEQFF
TGTGCCACCACTATGGGGCTAGCGGGAGGAAATGAGCAGTTCTTC
>NA|NA|TRBV27|TRBJ2-3
CASSRGETSTDTQYF
TGTGCCAGCAGTCGCGGTGAAACTAGCACAGATACGCAGTATTTT
>NA|NA|TRBV27|TRBJ2-3
CASSLVTGDTQYF
TGTGCCAGCAGTTTGGTCACCGGGGATACGCAGTATTTT
>once|NA|TRBV19|TRBJ1-2
CASSIGSGRSANYGYTF
TGTGCCAGTAGTATAGGGTCGGGACGATCAGCTAACTATGGCTACACCTTC
>NA|TRBD2|TRBV4-3|TRBJ2-3
CASSQDPSGGPQYF
TGCGCCAGCAGCCAAGATCCTAGCGGGGGGCCGCAGTATTTT
>NA|NA|TRBV25-1|TRBJ1-4
CASSELQGEKLFF
TGTGCCAGCAGTGAACTTCAGGGTGAAAAACTGTTTTTT
>NA|NA|TRBV19|TRBJ1-4
CASSKRLSGSINEKLFF
TGTGCCAGTAGTAAAAGATTATCCGGGAGCATTAATGAAAAACTGTTTTTT
>few|NA|TRBV19|TRBJ2-1
CASSVTGNNEQFF
TGTGCCAGTAGCGTCACAGGGAACAATGAGCAGTTCTTC
>NA|NA|TRBV6-6|TRBJ2-7
CASSYRDPTRYEQYF
TGTGCCAGCAGTTACAGGGACCCTACCCGCTACGAGCAGTACTTC
>NA|NA|TRBV6-5|TRBJ2-2
CAAHSSTGELFF
TGTGCCGCACACAGTAGCACCGGGGAGCTGTTTTTT
>NA|TRBD1|TRBV6-4|TRBJ1-2
CASSDSINRGFGGYTF
TGTGCCAGCAGTGACTCTATCAACAGGGGCTTTGGTGGCTACACCTTC
>NA|NA|TRBV19|TRBJ2-7
CASSPLGTLGEQYF
TGTGCCAGTAGTCCCCTAGGGACTCTTGGGGAGCAGTACTTC
>NA|NA|TRBV6-1|TRBJ2-7
CASRENREQYF
TGTGCCAGCAGGGAAAACAGGGAGCAGTACTTC
>NA|NA|TRBV2|TRBJ1-3
CASSELPSSGNTIYF
TGTGCCAGCAGTGAACTCCCCAGCTCTGGAAACACCATATATTTT
>NA|TRBD1|TRBV5-1|TRBJ2-5
CASSDLAGGDLQETQYF
TGCGCCAGCAGCGATCTGGCAGGGGGAGATCTCCAAGAGACCCAGTACTTC